This TCR beta chain was profiled in a study of beta chain features in type 1 diabetes. General study findings and limits: Shortening that was moderate but significant affected the TCRB CDR3s of Type 1 diabetes patients in all four CD4+ subsets. Sequencing of cDNA might inflate the share of cells that strongly express TCR.

This clone was observed at least ten times. Its specificity is unknown. Naive, central memory, regulatory and stem cell-like memory cells within the CD4+ compartment were sorted using CD45RO/CCR7/CD25/CD127/CD95/CD27. Sequenced material consisted of expressed TCRB transcripts (all of the isolated RNA was reverse transcribed). The study sequenced naive, central memory and regulatory T cell samples to an average of about 3.6 million reads. Method: immunoSEQ multiplex PCR; TCRdb's copy keeps in-frame clones and lacks some. Found here are 200,000 to 250,000 clones, 9.6% of them singletons; the top ten hold less than 0.035%. The sample consisted of naive CD4+ T cells from blood. The receptor was isolated from a woman aged 18-29 years in good health.

The CDR3 DNA sequence: TGCAGCGGGGCTAGCACAGATACGCAGTATTTT. As protein: CSGASTDTQYF. The J gene is TRBJ2-3, the V gene TRBV29-1, with D unclear. Germline CDR1 is SQVTM and CDR2 is ANQGSEA. V shed 7 bases and J shed 0 bases, with 5 bases lying between them. The CDR3 contains 11 residues.